A single sample is the source of the 18 T cell receptor beta chains below, sequenced in a study of blood T cell repertoires in COVID-19. Sequenced by immunoSEQ multiplex PCR; TCRdb stores in-frame clones only, minus some. Counted here are about 140,000 clones, around 81% occurring once; the ten biggest clones make up 6.2%. Sample: PBMCs or T cells enriched from blood (not recorded which). These receptors originate from a woman in her thirties or forties who had recovered from COVID-19.

The genes are TRBV9 and TRBJ1-3, with TRBD1 identical over 10 bases. The CDR3 has 18 residues. Germline loops: CDR1 SGDLS, CDR2 YYNGEE. J gave up 0 bases and V 0 bases, and 6 bases lay outside the gene matches. The CDR3 region is CASSVDSGTGDSGNTIYF. The DNA for the CDR3 is TGTGCCAGCAGCGTAGATTCCGGGACAGGGGACTCTGGAAACACCATATATTTT.

The chain has TRBV5-4 and TRBJ2-2; tentative D call: TRBD1 (5 bases). CDR1 and CDR2 (germline): SGHNT, YYREEE (reference sequence). This CDR3 spans 13 amino acids. Deletions cut 1 base from V and 5 bases from J, with 6 bases between. The CDR3 DNA reads TGTGCCAGCAGCTTGACAGGAACCGGGGAGCTGTTTTTT. Amino acids: CASSLTGTGELFF.

The CDR3 sequence is CAWGGQYFSGNTIYF. DNA of the CDR3: TGTGCCTGGGGCGGACAGTATTTCTCTGGAAACACCATATATTTT. The chain joins TRBV30 to TRBJ1-3; possibly TRBD1 for D (6 bases). The CDR3 is 15 residues long. Deletions cut 5 bases from V and 0 bases from J, with 14 bases between. The germline CDR1 and CDR2 sequences are GTSNPN and SVGIG (reference sequence).

The rearrangement links TRBV7-5 to TRBJ1-4; the table's D call of TRBD1 was not tested on the DNA. TRBV7-5 is a recognized pseudogene. CDR3 length equals 11 residues. The CDR3 sequence is CARTSQGLMFF. The CDR3, as DNA: TGTGCCAGAACTTCCCAGGGGCTTATGTTTTTT.

The gene calls are TRBV7-8 and TRBJ2-1; 7 bases map to TRBD1. V gave up 3 bases and J gave up 7 bases; unmatched junction bases: 15. Germline assignment: CDR1 SGHVS and CDR2 FQNEAQ. The CDR3 covers 17 residues. The DNA for the CDR3 is TGTGCCAGCAGCTTCGCACAGGGGCGCGGTAGTAGGAATGAGCAGTTCTTC. This codes for CASSFAQGRGSRNEQFF.

V is TRBV3-1 (or the pseudogene TRBV3-2) and J is TRBJ2-2; 7 nucleotides agree with TRBD1. CDR1 and CDR2 (germline): LGHDT, YNNKEL (reference sequence). V gave up 4 bases and J gave up 1 base; unmatched junction bases: 6. This CDR3 spans 16 amino acids. The CDR3: CASSLNRGENTGELFF. CDR3 coding DNA: TGTGCCAGCAGCCTAAACAGGGGCGAGAACACCGGGGAGCTGTTTTTT.

CDR3 in amino acids: CASSSVREQYF. The CDR3 nucleotides read TGTGCCAGCAGCTCAGTACGCGAGCAGTACTTC. The genes are TRBV5-6 and TRBJ2-7; D is undetermined. V gave up 3 bases and J gave up 6 bases, with 7 bases separating them. This CDR3 is built from 11 residues. From germline, CDR1 is SGHDT and CDR2 YYEEEE.

The chain is built from TRBV5-1 and TRBJ2-1; D is perhaps TRBD1 (6 bases). This CDR3 has 15 amino acids. Trimming pared 6 bases from V and 5 bases from J, leaving 18 bases between. Germline values: CDR1 SGHRS, CDR2 YFSETQ. CDR3 sequence reads: CASNFAVQGHNEQFF. The CDR3 DNA reads as TGCGCCAGCAACTTTGCTGTTCAGGGGCACAATGAGCAGTTCTTC.

V gene TRBV3-1 (or the pseudogene TRBV3-2) combines with J gene TRBJ2-5, with D perhaps TRBD2 (6 bases). V lost 0 bases to trimming and J lost 5 bases, with 13 bases between them. The germline CDR1 and CDR2 sequences are LGHDT and YNNKEL (reference sequence). This CDR3 region has 15 residues. The CDR3 DNA reads TGTGCCAGCAGCCAAGAACGCGGGGTGGGTGAGACCCAGTACTTC. Translation gives CASSQERGVGETQYF.

The CDR3 DNA reads TGCGCCAGCAGCCCCTCTGTCCGGGGCACTGAAGCTTTCTTT. This codes for CASSPSVRGTEAFF. The chain recombines TRBV10-1 with TRBJ1-1; D remains unclear. Trimming removed 6 bases from V and 4 bases from J, with 15 bases in between. CDR3 length equals 14 residues. Germline loops: CDR1 WNHNN, CDR2 SYGVQD (reference sequence).

The chain recombines TRBV20-1 with TRBJ1-1; D remains unclear. V was clipped by 4 bases and J by 1 base, with 10 bases between them. The germline CDR1 and CDR2 sequences are DFQATT and SNEGSKA (reference sequence). CDR3 length equals 13 residues. CDR3 nucleotide sequence: TGCAGTGCTACTGACAACAAGAACACTGAAGCTTTCTTT. Protein: CSATDNKNTEAFF.

The chain links TRBV7-8 to TRBJ1-5; TRBD1 might be the D (6 bases). CDR1 SGHVS and CDR2 FQNEAQ come from the germline V gene. The CDR3 totals 15 residues. V lost 1 base, J lost 9 bases, and 16 bases lay in between. Here the CDR3 reads CASSLVWRGRRPQHF. CDR3 nucleotide sequence: TGTGCCAGCAGCTTAGTGTGGCGGGGGCGACGGCCCCAGCATTTT. The full variable domain, its missing parts supplied by reference TRBV7-8 and TRBJ1-5, is GAGVSQSPRYKVAKRGQDVALRCDPISGHVSLFWYQQALGQGPEFLTYFQNEAQLDKSGLPSDRFFAERPEGSVSTLKIQRTQQEDSAVYLCASSLVWRGRRPQHFGDGTRLSIL.

The V call is TRBV27, the J call TRBJ2-1; 8 bases agree with TRBD2. CDR1 is MNHEY, CDR2 SMNVEV, per germline (reference sequence). There are 16 residues in the CDR3. V shed 8 bases, J shed 1 base, and the junction held 10 bases outside the gene matches. CDR3 nucleotides: TGTGCCAGCGTCCTGGGAGCGGGAGTGTCCTACAATGAGCAGTTCTTC. It encodes CASVLGAGVSYNEQFF.

The chain has TRBV7-6 and TRBJ2-1; 7 nucleotides agree with TRBD2. CDR3 length: 16 residues. CDR1 is SGHVS, CDR2 FNYEAQ, per germline. With 2 bases clipped from V and 6 bases from J, the junction kept 10 bases outside the gene matches. The CDR3 here is CASSLFWRESGNEQFF. CDR3 coding DNA: TGTGCCAGCAGCTTATTTTGGCGGGAGTCCGGCAATGAGCAGTTCTTC.

The chain is built from TRBV24-1 and TRBJ2-1; D is perhaps TRBD1 (5 bases). Trimming left V 6 bases short and J 0 bases short, with 17 bases between. CDR3 size: 17 residues. The germline V gene has CDR1 KGHDR and CDR2 SFDVKD. CDR3 residues: CATSQLPGKSSYNEQFF. The CDR3 bases are TGTGCCACCAGTCAACTCCCAGGGAAAAGCTCCTACAATGAGCAGTTCTTC.

In its sample, this clone was seen a few times. This sequence joins TRBV23-1 and TRBJ1-4, with TRBD1 matching over 8 bases. TRBV23-1 is classed as an ORF, of uncertain function. The CDR3 totals 14 residues. The J segment lost 8 bases and the V segment lost 6 bases, leaving 8 bases of the junction unmatched. DNA for the CDR3: TGCGCCAGCAGGCGGACAGGGTTTCGAGAAAAACTGTTTTTT. Its protein is CASRRTGFREKLFF.

The gene calls are TRBV6-5 and TRBJ1-1; TRBD1 is a possible D gene (6 bases). CDR1 is MNHEY, CDR2 SVGAGI, per germline. The V end was cut by 6 bases, the J end by 2 bases, with 13 bases between. There are 14 residues in the CDR3. CDR3 coding DNA: TGTGCCAGCAGGGGGTCAGGGGAAAACACTGAAGCTTTCTTT. This sequence encodes CASRGSGENTEAFF.

The chain employs TRBV27 and TRBJ1-5; the D is unclear. Trimming removed 3 bases from V and 6 bases from J, with 9 bases in between. Germline CDR1 reads MNHEY; CDR2 reads SMNVEV (reference sequence). The CDR3 consists of 13 residues. The CDR3 DNA sequence: TGTGCCAGCAGTTTCCGGGATGGTCAGCCCCAGCATTTT. Translation gives CASSFRDGQPQHF.